What follows describes a single TCR beta chain. Its antigen remains unidentified. These data originate in a study of T cell responses to AZD1222 COVID-19 vaccine. The study, taken as a whole, reports: Spike as a whole was targeted by vaccine-associated CD4 TCRs, dominant at 160-218 and 743-854. White British ancestry dominated among donors, who included more females, and clonal diversity was possibly underestimated.

Sequenced by immunoSEQ multiplex PCR; TCRdb stores in-frame clones only, minus some. The table lists around 140,000 clones, 85% to 95% of them singletons. This sample comprised peripheral blood, obtained after recovery from COVID-19. This clonotype originated in an adult who had recovered from COVID-19.

The CDR3 DNA sequence: TGTGCCAGCAGGAAGACAGGCCCTAACTATGGCTACACCTTC. Translated: CASRKTGPNYGYTF. This rearrangement joins TRBV28 to TRBJ1-2, with D tentatively TRBD1 (6 bases). The CDR3 contains 14 residues. CDR1 and CDR2 from the germline V gene are MDHEN and SYDVKM. V was cut by 6 bases and J by 0 bases, with 11 bases left in between.